What follows is one TCR beta chain and its context. The CDR3 has 15 residues. J was trimmed by 6 bases and V by 6 bases; bases with no gene match: 8. Germline CDR1 reads LNHDA; CDR2 reads SQIVND (reference sequence). Assay used: immunoSEQ multiplex PCR; TCRdb lists only in-frame clones, some missing. The sample yields 79,000 or so clones, over 85% seen once. The data belong to a study of T cell changes during pregnancy in multiple sclerosis. This sequence joins TRBV19 and TRBJ1-4; TRBD1 agrees at 9 bases. The sequenced sample was CD4+ T cells from peripheral blood mononuclear cells, obtained before pregnancy. The sequence came from a female donor with multiple sclerosis, enrolled in a pregnancy study. The CDR3, as DNA: TGTGCCAGTAGCAAAAACAGGGGGCTAGATGAAAAACTGTTTTTT. This translates into CASSKNRGLDEKLFF.